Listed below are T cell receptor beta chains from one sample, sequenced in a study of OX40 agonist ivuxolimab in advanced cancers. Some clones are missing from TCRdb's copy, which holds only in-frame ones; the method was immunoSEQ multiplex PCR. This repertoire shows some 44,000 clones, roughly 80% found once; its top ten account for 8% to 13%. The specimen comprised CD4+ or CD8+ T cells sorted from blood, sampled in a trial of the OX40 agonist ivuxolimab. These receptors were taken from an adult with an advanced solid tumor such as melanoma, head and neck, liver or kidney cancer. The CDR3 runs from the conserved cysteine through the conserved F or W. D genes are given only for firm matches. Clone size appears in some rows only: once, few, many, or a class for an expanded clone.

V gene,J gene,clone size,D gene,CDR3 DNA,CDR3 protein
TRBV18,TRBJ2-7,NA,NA,TGTGCCAGCTCACCACCTAACAGGGCGGGACCCTACGAGCAGTACTTC,CASSPPNRAGPYEQYF
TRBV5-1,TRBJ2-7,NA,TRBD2,TGCGCCAGCAGCTTGGGCGGACTAGCGGCCGTTGAGCAGTACTTC,CASSLGGLAAVEQYF
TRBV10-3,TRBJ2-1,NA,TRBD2,TGTGTCATCAGTGAGGGGGGGCGACTAGCGGGAAGAGCAGGGAATGAGCAGTTCTTC,CVISEGGRLAGRAGNEQFF
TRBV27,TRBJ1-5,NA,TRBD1,TGTGCCAGTCAGAGGGGGCGAAATCAGCCCCAGCATTTT,CASQRGRNQPQHF
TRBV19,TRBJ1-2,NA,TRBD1,TGTGCCAGTAGTCCACAGGGGATCGGGTATGGCTACACCTTC,CASSPQGIGYGYTF
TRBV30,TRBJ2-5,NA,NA,TGTGCCTGGTATACGACAGAGACCCAGTACTTC,CAWYTTETQYF
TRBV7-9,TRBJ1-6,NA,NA,TGTGCCAGCAGCTTAGGGGGGGTCTCACCCCTCCACTTT,CASSLGGVSPLHF
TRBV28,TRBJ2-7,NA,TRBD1,TGTGCCAGCAGTTTCCCGGGACAGCCCTACGAGCAGTACTTC,CASSFPGQPYEQYF
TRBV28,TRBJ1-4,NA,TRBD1,TGTGCCAGCAGTCTCCGGGACAGGAGGGGTGAAAAACTGTTTTTT,CASSLRDRRGEKLFF
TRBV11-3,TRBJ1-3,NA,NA,TGTGCCAGCAGCGACACAGGGACTGGAAACACCATATATTTT,CASSDTGTGNTIYF
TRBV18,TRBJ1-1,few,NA,TGTGCCAGCTCACCCCAGGGCACTGAAGCTTTCTTT,CASSPQGTEAFF
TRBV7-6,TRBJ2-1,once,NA,TGTGCCAGCAGCTTAGCTAGGTACAATGAGCAGTTCTTC,CASSLARYNEQFF
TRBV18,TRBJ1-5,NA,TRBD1,TGTGCCAGCTCCCTCAGACAGGGGAGCAATCAGCCCCAGCATTTT,CASSLRQGSNQPQHF
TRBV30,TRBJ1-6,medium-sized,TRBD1,TGTGCCTGCTCTCGGACAGGGGGCGGTAACAATTCACCCCTCCACTTT,CACSRTGGGNNSPLHF
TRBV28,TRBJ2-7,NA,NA,TGTGCCAGCAGTTTTGGTCAGGGACCCTACGAGCAGTACTTC,CASSFGQGPYEQYF
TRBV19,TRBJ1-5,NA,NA,TGTGCCAGTAGCGCCGGTGCGGGGAGGGATAGCAATCAGCCCCAGCATTTT,CASSAGAGRDSNQPQHF
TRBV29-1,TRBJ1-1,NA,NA,TGCAGCGTTGAACACGGGGGGAACACTGAAGCTTTCTTT,CSVEHGGNTEAFF
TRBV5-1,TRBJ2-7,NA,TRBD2,TGCGCCAGCAGCTCCGGGACTAGCGGCTACGAGCAGTACTTC,CASSSGTSGYEQYF
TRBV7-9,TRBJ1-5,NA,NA,TGTGCCAGCAGCTTAGTGGGGGGGGCTGCTGAACCCCAGCATTTT,CASSLVGGAAEPQHF
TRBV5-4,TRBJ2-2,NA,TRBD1,TGTGCCAGCAGCTTGGGAGGGACAGGGGCGACCGGGGAGCTGTTTTTT,CASSLGGTGATGELFF
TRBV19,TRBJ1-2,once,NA,TGTGCCAGTAGAGGGGTGGGGATCGACTATGGCTACACCTTC,CASRGVGIDYGYTF
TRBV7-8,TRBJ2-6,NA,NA,TGTGCCAGCAGCTTAGCCCCAAGAGACTCTGGGGCCAACGTCCTGACTTTC,CASSLAPRDSGANVLTF